This TCR beta chain was obtained from a study of regulatory T cells in long-lasting Graves disease. Overall study findings and caveats: Patients whose Graves' disease persisted exhibited lower TCR diversity than those newly diagnosed. Comparison showed that persistent patients shared more public clonotypes (fewer than 3,000) than new patients (966).

Time point described: persistent/refractory GD, antithyroid drugs over 5 years with positive TRAb. Researchers made the TCR library from RNA that was extracted from PBMCs. Both iRepertoire HTBI primers and Arm-PCR of CDR3 regions were used to build the TCR beta libraries. Per the study methods: From all samples, identification returned 14 TRBJ and 60 or so TRBV segments. MiXCR was run by TCRdb on the multiplex PCR reads, yielding one entry per CDR3 protein. TCRdb's processing, not the authors', yielded these V and J calls. Altogether about 340,000 distinct CDR3 sequences are present, about 19% being singletons, with the ten largest covering 29%. This clonotype was seen repeatedly, ten times or more. As yet, its antigen is unknown. The sequence came from a female donor with Graves disease. Sample: peripheral blood mononuclear cells (PBMCs), taken when the disease was refractory, from a patient treated with antithyroid drugs.

The CDR3 protein is CASGEGARQPQHF. In DNA, the CDR3 is TGTGCTAGTGGTGAGGGGGCTAGACAGCCCCAGCATTTT. V and J are TRBV12-5 and TRBJ1-5, with 7 bases identical to TRBD1. Germline CDR1 is LGHNT and CDR2 is FRNRAP. J was trimmed by 7 bases and V by 5 bases; bases with no gene match: 5. The CDR3 length is 13 residues.